The 21 T cell receptor beta chains listed next were all sequenced from one sample in a study of beta chain features in type 1 diabetes (dated by TCRdb to 2016 to 2019). The receptor library was made with the immunoSEQ multiplex PCR assay. The High Capacity cDNA Reverse Transcription Kit was used to reverse transcribe all of the isolated RNA, meaning that expressed TCRB transcripts were what got sequenced. What TCRdb holds here is the immuneACCESS table cut down to in-frame rearrangements. Part of the clones is not present; checked against another copy, under half of the missing clones reflect an unresolved V gene, and the others are unexplained. The sample table holds some 330,000 clones, of which approximately 11% were seen once. The ten top clones hold about 0.014% of the sample. Sequencing was performed on naive CD4+ T cells from blood. Explained via the paper, the cell subset or site label denotes: true naive CD4+ T cells. These receptors were taken from a woman younger than 45 in good health.

V gene TRBV7-2 combines with J gene TRBJ2-1; TRBD2 matches 10 bases. With 3 bases clipped from V and 0 bases from J, the junction kept 2 bases outside the gene matches. CDR1 SGHTA and CDR2 FQGNSA come from the germline V gene. The CDR3 has 16 residues. Here the CDR3 reads CASSFASGSSYNEQFF. The CDR3 DNA follows: TGTGCCAGCAGCTTTGCTAGCGGGAGCTCCTACAATGAGCAGTTCTTC.

The chain combines TRBV28 with TRBJ1-2; D uncertain. This CDR3 comprises 12 residues. From germline, CDR1 is MDHEN and CDR2 SYDVKM. The ends were cut back, 5 bases at V and 5 bases at J, with 9 bases in the middle. CDR3 DNA: TGTGCCAGCAGTATAACAAGTTATGGCTACACCTTC. Protein: CASSITSYGYTF.

This clone turned up a few times. The chain recombines TRBV5-4 with TRBJ2-7; unclear D gene. In germline, CDR1 is SGHNT, CDR2 YYREEE (reference sequence). This CDR3 spans 13 amino acids. The V and J ends lost 2 bases and 2 bases respectively, with 8 bases between them. CDR3 amino acids: CASSFSGTYEQYF. The CDR3 region has the DNA TGTGCCAGCAGCTTTTCAGGAACCTACGAGCAGTACTTC.

This clone was seen a few times. CDR3 sequence (DNA): TGTGCCTGGAGTGTATTCACAGGGAGTCATCAGCCCCAGCATTTT. Protein product: CAWSVFTGSHQPQHF. V usage is TRBV30 and J usage is TRBJ1-5; TRBD1 is a possible D gene (6 bases). This CDR3 is 15 amino acids long. Looked up from germline, CDR1 is GTSNPN and CDR2 is SVGIG (reference sequence). V dropped 0 bases and J dropped 5 bases, with 14 bases sitting between them.

The rearrangement joins TRBV14 to TRBJ2-7, with TRBD2 matching over 7 bases. The V segment lost 4 bases and the J segment 1 base; nucleotides outside the gene matches: 4. The CDR3 spans 14 residues. Germline V gene sequence: CDR1 SGHDN, CDR2 FVKESK. This chain's CDR3 is CASSRLAVSYEQYF. The CDR3 bases are TGTGCCAGCAGCCGGCTAGCGGTATCCTACGAGCAGTACTTC.

The chain combines TRBV7-2 with TRBJ1-2, with D unresolved. The CDR3 spans 14 residues. Germline lookup yields CDR1 SGHTA and CDR2 FQGNSA. Trimming shortened V by 2 bases and J by 4 bases, and 11 bases separated the two germline ends. CDR3 amino acids: CASSLPGAVYGYTF. The CDR3 DNA reads TGTGCCAGCAGCTTACCGGGAGCAGTCTATGGCTACACCTTC.

This clone has only a few counts. The V gene is TRBV6-5, the J gene TRBJ2-2; tentatively, D is TRBD2 (6 bases). The V and J ends lost 4 bases and 1 base respectively, with 10 bases between them. The CDR3 totals 15 residues. CDR1 and CDR2 (germline): MNHEY, SVGAGI. Here the CDR3 DNA reads TGTGCCAGCAGTTGGGACTTGATGAACACCGGGGAGCTGTTTTTT. Its translation: CASSWDLMNTGELFF.

This chain links TRBV7-2 with TRBJ2-7; 9 positions agree with TRBD2. Germline CDR1 and CDR2: SGHTA and FQGNSA. The CDR3 is 14 amino acids. Trimming at V came to 3 bases and at J to 2 bases, leaving 2 bases not matched to a gene. CDR3 residues: CASSFSGSPYEQYF. CDR3 in DNA: TGTGCCAGCAGCTTTAGCGGGAGTCCCTACGAGCAGTACTTC.

This clone was observed a few times. This sequence joins TRBV19 and TRBJ1-5, with TRBD1 identical over 9 bases. Germline CDR1 is LNHDA and CDR2 is SQIVND (reference sequence). J gave up 6 bases and V 4 bases, and 10 bases lay outside the gene matches. CDR3 length equals 16 residues. The CDR3 nucleotides are TGTGCCAGTAGTACCCAACCGGGACAGGGAGGTCAGCCCCAGCATTTT. Translating it yields CASSTQPGQGGQPQHF.

CDR3 residues: CASSPESPRVGELFF. Here the CDR3 DNA reads TGCGCCAGCAGCCCAGAATCCCCCCGGGTGGGGGAGCTGTTTTTT. The chain uses TRBV5-1 and TRBJ2-2; no definite D call. Trimming pared 4 bases from V and 8 bases from J, leaving 18 bases between. Germline CDR1 and CDR2: SGHRS and YFSETQ. CDR3 size: 15 residues.

This clone showed up just a few times. The V and J genes are TRBV7-9 and TRBJ2-3; 8 bases fit TRBD2. The germline gives CDR1 SEHNR, CDR2 FQNEAQ (reference sequence). This CDR3 comprises 15 residues. V dropped 1 base and J dropped 2; count of bases not matched to a gene: 2. The CDR3 nucleotides read TGTGCCAGCAGCTTAGGACTAGCGCCCACAGATACGCAGTATTTT. Residues: CASSLGLAPTDTQYF.

This clone was observed a few times. V usage is TRBV7-2 and J usage is TRBJ1-5, with 7 bases identical to TRBD1. V dropped 1 base and J dropped 4; count of bases not matched to a gene: 1. The CDR3 length is 14 residues. Germline loops: CDR1 SGHTA, CDR2 FQGNSA. This CDR3 is CASSLETGNQPQHF. The CDR3 DNA is TGTGCCAGCAGCTTAGAGACAGGGAATCAGCCCCAGCATTTT.

The rearrangement uses TRBV5-1 and TRBJ2-7, with TRBD1 as a possible D gene (5 bases). Trimming shortened V by 0 bases and J by 2 bases, and 12 bases separated the two germline ends. CDR1 and CDR2 from the germline V gene are SGHRS and YFSETQ. This CDR3 is 15 amino acids long. The CDR3 protein is CASSLEQAIPYEQYF. The CDR3 nucleotides read TGCGCCAGCAGCTTGGAACAGGCCATCCCCTACGAGCAGTACTTC.

Only a few counts were recorded for this clone. The V and J genes are TRBV5-1 and TRBJ1-5; 7 positions match TRBD1. The germline V gene has CDR1 SGHRS and CDR2 YFSETQ. The CDR3 length is 14 residues. The V segment lost 0 bases and the J segment 5 bases; nucleotides outside the gene matches: 2. The CDR3 spells CASSLAGTDQPQHF. For the CDR3, the DNA is TGCGCCAGCAGCTTGGCTGGGACAGATCAGCCCCAGCATTTT.

The rearrangement joins TRBV11-2 to TRBJ1-2; D unresolved. Trimming took 5 bases from V and 4 from J, leaving 14 bases between them. Per germline, CDR1 SGHAT and CDR2 FQNNGV. The CDR3 runs to 14 residues. The CDR3 reads CASSRVPGSYGYTF. In nucleotides, the CDR3 is TGTGCCAGCAGCCGTGTCCCGGGATCCTATGGCTACACCTTC. The full variable domain, completed using reference TRBV11-2 and TRBJ1-2, is EAGVAQSPRYKIIEKRQSVAFWCNPISGHATLYWYQQILGQGPKLLIQFQNNGVVDDSQLPKDRFSAERLKGVDSTLKIQPAKLEDSAVYLCASSRVPGSYGYTFGSGTRLTVV.

This clone showed up just a few times. The gene calls are TRBV6-6 and TRBJ1-1; maybe TRBD1 (5 bases). Germline-derived CDR1 and CDR2 are MNHNY and SVGAGI (reference sequence). The CDR3 sequence is 14 residues long. The V end lost 4 bases, the J end lost 6 bases, and 15 bases lay between the germline ends. The CDR3 loop reads CASSSQVVTPEAFF. The CDR3, as DNA: TGTGCCAGCAGTTCACAGGTAGTTACGCCTGAAGCTTTCTTT.

This clone appeared a few times. The rearrangement joins TRBV4-2 to TRBJ2-7, with TRBD2 matching 10 bases. Germline assignment: CDR1 LGHNA and CDR2 YNFKEQ. After removal of 0 bases from V and 4 bases from J, the junction contained 21 bases not matched to a gene. The CDR3 has 21 residues. In DNA form, the CDR3 reads TGTGCCAGCAGCCAAGATAGGTACGGGACTAGCGCGAGCCAGGTACCGTACGAGCAGTACTTC. It encodes CASSQDRYGTSASQVPYEQYF.

This clone was recorded a few times. V and J are TRBV9 and TRBJ1-1, with D maybe TRBD1 (5 bases). CDR3 size: 13 residues. V was shortened by 0 bases and J by 8 bases, with 11 bases between the two germline ends. Germline V gene sequence: CDR1 SGDLS, CDR2 YYNGEE. CDR3 loop: CASSVAQETEAFF. The CDR3 DNA reads as TGTGCCAGCAGCGTAGCACAGGAAACAGAAGCTTTCTTT.

This clone was observed a handful of times. The chain is built from TRBV2 and TRBJ1-1, with D possibly being TRBD1 (6 bases). Deletions cut 8 bases from V and 0 bases from J, with 13 bases between. The CDR3 is made up of 14 amino acids. The germline V gene encodes CDR1 SNHLY and CDR2 FYNNEI. The CDR3 protein is CASRLRTVNTEAFF. Here the CDR3 DNA reads TGTGCCAGCCGCCTTAGGACAGTGAACACTGAAGCTTTCTTT.

The rearrangement joins TRBV13 to TRBJ2-7; 7 bases are shared with TRBD1. Germline assignment: CDR1 PRHDT and CDR2 FYEKMQ (reference sequence). V was pared by 6 bases and J by 6 bases, with 14 bases of the junction left unmatched. The CDR3 spans 15 residues. The CDR3 DNA is TGTGCCAGCAGTTTCCTTAAGGGGACAGCCGCCGAGCAGTACTTC. Its translation is CASSFLKGTAAEQYF.

V and J are TRBV28 and TRBJ2-7; 9 bases agree with TRBD2. V lost 2 bases and J lost 4; bases outside the gene matches: 9. There are 16 residues in the CDR3. Germline-derived CDR1 and CDR2 are MDHEN and SYDVKM. The chain's CDR3 is CASSLTDSGRGYEQYF. The CDR3 DNA reads as TGTGCCAGCAGTTTAACTGATAGCGGGAGAGGGTACGAGCAGTACTTC.